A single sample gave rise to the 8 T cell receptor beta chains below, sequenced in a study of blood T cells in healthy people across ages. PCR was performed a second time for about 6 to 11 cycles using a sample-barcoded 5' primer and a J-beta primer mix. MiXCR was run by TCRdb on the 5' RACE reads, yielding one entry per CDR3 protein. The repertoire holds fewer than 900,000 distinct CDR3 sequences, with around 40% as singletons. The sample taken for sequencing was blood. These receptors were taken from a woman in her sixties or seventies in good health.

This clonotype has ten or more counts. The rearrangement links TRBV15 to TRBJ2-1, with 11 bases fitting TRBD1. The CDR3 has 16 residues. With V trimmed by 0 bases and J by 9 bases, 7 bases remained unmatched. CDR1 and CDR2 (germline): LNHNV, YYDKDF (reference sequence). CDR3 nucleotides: TGTGCCACCAGCAGAGATCCGGACAGGGGGCTTGGTGAGCAGTTCTTC. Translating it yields CATSRDPDRGLGEQFF.

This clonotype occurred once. The CDR3 region is CASSRSGGAQFF. DNA for the CDR3: TGTGCCAGCAGCCGGAGCGGGGGGGCACAGTTCTTC. The chain has TRBV3-1 and TRBJ2-1, with 10 bases lining up with TRBD2. The CDR3 sequence is 12 residues long. Germline lookup yields CDR1 LGHDT and CDR2 YNNKEL (reference sequence). After removal of 4 bases from V and 13 bases from J, the junction contained 4 bases not matched to a gene.

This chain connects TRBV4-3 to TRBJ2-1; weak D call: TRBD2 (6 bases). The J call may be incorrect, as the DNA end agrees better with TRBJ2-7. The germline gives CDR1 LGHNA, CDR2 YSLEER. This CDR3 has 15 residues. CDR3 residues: CASSGTSRSYNEQYF. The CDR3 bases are TGCGCCAGCAGCGGTACTAGCAGATCCTACAATGAGCAGTACTTC.

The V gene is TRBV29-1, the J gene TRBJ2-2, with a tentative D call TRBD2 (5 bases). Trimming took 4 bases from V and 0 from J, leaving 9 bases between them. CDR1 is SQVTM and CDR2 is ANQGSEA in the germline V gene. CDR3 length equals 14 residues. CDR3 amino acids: CSVAEGTNTGELFF. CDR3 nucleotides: TGCAGCGTTGCTGAGGGAACGAACACCGGGGAGCTGTTTTTT.

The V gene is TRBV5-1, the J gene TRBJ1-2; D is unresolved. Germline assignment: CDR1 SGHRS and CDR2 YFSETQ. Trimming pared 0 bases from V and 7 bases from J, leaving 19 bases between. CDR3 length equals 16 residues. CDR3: CASSLAILREGGGYTF. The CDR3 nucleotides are TGCGCCAGCAGCTTGGCCATATTACGGGAAGGAGGTGGCTACACCTTC. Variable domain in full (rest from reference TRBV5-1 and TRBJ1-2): KAGVTQTPRYLIKTRGQQVTLSCSPISGHRSVSWYQQTPGQGLQFLFEYFSETQRNKGNFPGRFSGRQFSNSRSEMNVSTLELGDSALYLCASSLAILREGGGYTFGSGTRLTVV.

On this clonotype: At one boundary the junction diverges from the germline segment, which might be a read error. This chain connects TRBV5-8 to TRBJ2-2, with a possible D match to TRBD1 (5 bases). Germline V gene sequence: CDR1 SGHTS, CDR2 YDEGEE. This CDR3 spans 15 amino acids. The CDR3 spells CASSLGLSNTGELFF. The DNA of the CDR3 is TGTGCCAGTAGCTTGGGGCTTTCGAACACCGGGGAGCTGTTTTTT.

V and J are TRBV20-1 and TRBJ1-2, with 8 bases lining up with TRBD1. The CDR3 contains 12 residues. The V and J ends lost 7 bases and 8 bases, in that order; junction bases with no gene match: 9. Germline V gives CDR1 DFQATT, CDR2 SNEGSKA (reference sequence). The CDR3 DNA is TGCAGTGAATCAGGACAGGGCCGGGGCTACACCTTC. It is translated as CSESGQGRGYTF.

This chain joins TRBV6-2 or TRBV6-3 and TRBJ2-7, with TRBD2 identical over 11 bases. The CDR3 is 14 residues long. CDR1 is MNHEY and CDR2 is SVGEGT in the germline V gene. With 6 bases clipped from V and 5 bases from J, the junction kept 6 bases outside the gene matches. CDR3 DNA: TGTGCCAGCAGATCCCTAGCGGGAGGCCACGAGCAGTACTTC. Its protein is CASRSLAGGHEQYF.